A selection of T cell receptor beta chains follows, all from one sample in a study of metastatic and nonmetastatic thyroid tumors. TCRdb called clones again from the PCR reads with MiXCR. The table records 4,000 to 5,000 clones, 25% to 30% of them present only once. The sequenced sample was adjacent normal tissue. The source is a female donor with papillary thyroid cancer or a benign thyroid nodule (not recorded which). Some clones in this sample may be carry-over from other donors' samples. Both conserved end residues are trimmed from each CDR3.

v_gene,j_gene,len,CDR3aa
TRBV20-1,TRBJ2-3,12,SAQGGYGTDTQY
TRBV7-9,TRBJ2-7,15,ASNPLEGRVGFYEQY
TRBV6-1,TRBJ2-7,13,ASSTSGTRSYEQY
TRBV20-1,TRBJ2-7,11,SARSATGFEQY
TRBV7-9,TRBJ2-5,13,ASSPAGPGGRTQY
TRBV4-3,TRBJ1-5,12,ASSQDPSNQPQH
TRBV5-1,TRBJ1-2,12,ASSPGTGLYGYT
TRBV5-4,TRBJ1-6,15,ASSLYAGPSFNSPLH
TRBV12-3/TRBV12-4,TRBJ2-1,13,ASGDSGNWHNEQF
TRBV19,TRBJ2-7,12,ASSPQGIPGEQY
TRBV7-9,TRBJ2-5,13,ASSWGTSGGETQY
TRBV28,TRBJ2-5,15,ASGDPGSRGYRETQY
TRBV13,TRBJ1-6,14,ASSFGLVFNNSPLH
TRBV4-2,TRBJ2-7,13,ASSVGLAGSGEQY
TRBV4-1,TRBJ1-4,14,ASSQDLRQSRIRLF
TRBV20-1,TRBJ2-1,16,SARDLWTQGTTGDEQF
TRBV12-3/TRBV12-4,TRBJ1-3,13,ASKERQTSGNTIY
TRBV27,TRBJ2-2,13,ASSEREQNTGELF
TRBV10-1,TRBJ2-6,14,ASNRKKVSGANVLT
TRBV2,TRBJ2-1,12,ASSEGGTYNEQF
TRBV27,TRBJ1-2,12,ASSLPRRSYFYT
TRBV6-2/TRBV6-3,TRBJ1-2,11,ASSVWDSYGYT
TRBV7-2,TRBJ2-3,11,ASSPRDRDTQY
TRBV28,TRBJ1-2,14,ASSLLQGGPNYGYT
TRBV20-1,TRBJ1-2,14,SARSMLEGIVNGYT
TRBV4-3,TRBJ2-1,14,ASSQAAGGVSNEQF
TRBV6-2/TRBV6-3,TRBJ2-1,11,ASRSPGTNEQF
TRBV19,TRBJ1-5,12,ASSRRGGNQPQH
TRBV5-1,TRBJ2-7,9,ASSPWGEQY
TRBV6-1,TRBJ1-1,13,ASSEMAGWVTEAF
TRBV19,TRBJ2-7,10,ASSATGREQY
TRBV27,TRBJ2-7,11,ASRGGGDYEQY
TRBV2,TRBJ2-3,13,ASSGSRRTADTQY
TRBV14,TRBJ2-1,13,ASSQPRDLPNEQF
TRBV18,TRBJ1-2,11,ASSTSADGGYT
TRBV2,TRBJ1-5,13,ASSENRGRNQPQH
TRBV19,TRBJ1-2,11,ASSGQGDYGYT
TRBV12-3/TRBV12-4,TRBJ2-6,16,ASGTTLAGVEGANVLT
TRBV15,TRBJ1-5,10,ATSRDDQPQH
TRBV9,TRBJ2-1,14,ASSVGWDDSYNEQF
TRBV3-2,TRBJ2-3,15,ASSPYGPHVRADTQY
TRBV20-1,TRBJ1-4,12,SARSLHHNEKLF